A single sample is the source of the 15 T cell receptor beta chains below, sequenced in a study of regulatory and conventional T cells in RAG deficiency. Clones were sequenced by immunoSEQ multiplex PCR, and TCRdb holds only the in-frame ones, with some missing. The sample lists tens of thousands of clones; about 89% were seen once. Blood CD4+ CD25-high CD127-low regulatory T cells supplied the genomic DNA template. A further study also used this sample, focusing on regulatory T cells. This second study notes: The PCR used 52 TRBV and 13 TRBJ primers.

The sequenced material came from Tregs sorted from blood. The receptors shown here come from a human donor in good health.

The genes are TRBV6-6 and TRBJ2-7; no reliable D call. V dropped 5 bases and J dropped 0 bases, with 5 bases sitting between them. The CDR3 totals 12 residues. The germline gives CDR1 MNHNY, CDR2 SVGAGI (reference sequence). CDR3 DNA: TGTGCCAGCAGTGCATCCTCCTACGAGCAGTACTTC. Translating gives CASSASSYEQYF.

This chain links TRBV5-1 with TRBJ1-1; D not resolved. Germline V gene sequence: CDR1 SGHRS, CDR2 YFSETQ. This CDR3 is 14 amino acids long. Trimming took off 4 bases at V and 5 bases at J, with 15 bases between the two ends. CDR3 residues: CASSPFSAETEAFF. CDR3 nucleotides: TGCGCCAGCAGCCCTTTCAGCGCAGAAACTGAAGCTTTCTTT.

The rearrangement links TRBV5-8 to TRBJ1-2; possible D gene TRBD1, 5 bases. The ends were cut back, 3 bases at V and 8 bases at J, with 14 bases in the middle. Germline V CDR1 and CDR2: SGHTS, YDEGEE. CDR3 size: 13 residues. CDR3 sequence: CASSSFPGLGYTF. CDR3 DNA sequence: TGTGCCAGCAGCTCCTTTCCAGGGCTAGGCTACACCTTC.

The chain recombines TRBV6-5 with TRBJ1-5; weak D call: TRBD1 (5 bases). The V end lost 4 bases, the J end lost 2 bases, and 12 bases lay between the germline ends. The CDR3 sequence is 15 residues long. CDR1 is MNHEY, CDR2 SVGAGI, per germline. CDR3 sequence (DNA): TGTGCCAGCAGTTGGGGCCCCTACGGCAATCAGCCCCAGCATTTT. It encodes CASSWGPYGNQPQHF.

This rearrangement joins TRBV7-9 to TRBJ2-7, with 9 nucleotides matching TRBD1. From germline, CDR1 is SEHNR and CDR2 FQNEAQ (reference sequence). V dropped 7 bases and J dropped 4; count of bases not matched to a gene: 20. The CDR3 is 18 residues long. For the CDR3, the DNA is TGTGCCAGCATCGCGGGACAGGGTTGGGGACGGGGATCGTACGAGCAGTACTTC. This codes for CASIAGQGWGRGSYEQYF. The full variable domain, with the rest looked up from reference TRBV7-9 and TRBJ2-7, is DTGVSQNPRHKITKRGQNVTFRCDPISEHNRLYWYRQTLGQGPEFLTYFQNEAQLEKSRLLSDRFSAERPKGSFSTLEIQRTEQGDSAMYLCASIAGQGWGRGSYEQYFGPGTRLTVT.

V is TRBV2 and J is TRBJ1-2; D is uncertain. V was clipped by 3 bases and J by 7 bases, with 12 bases between them. Germline loops: CDR1 SNHLY, CDR2 FYNNEI. The CDR3 is made up of 13 amino acids. CDR3 bases: TGTGCCAGCAGTGATACCGGGGTAATTGGCTACACCTTC. Amino acid sequence: CASSDTGVIGYTF.

The chain uses TRBV7-8 and TRBJ2-7, with 7 bases lining up with TRBD1. V trimming: 3 bases; J trimming: 2 bases; junction bases outside the gene matches: 7. The CDR3 totals 15 residues. Germline V lookup: CDR1 SGHVS, CDR2 FQNEAQ. Written as DNA, the CDR3 is TGTGCCAGCAGCTTGAGGACAGGAACTACCTACGAGCAGTACTTC. Protein sequence: CASSLRTGTTYEQYF. Using reference TRBV7-8 and TRBJ2-7 for the parts outside the CDR3, the full variable domain is GAGVSQSPRYKVAKRGQDVALRCDPISGHVSLFWYQQALGQGPEFLTYFQNEAQLDKSGLPSDRFFAERPEGSVSTLKIQRTQQEDSAVYLCASSLRTGTTYEQYFGPGTRLTVT.

This clone came up a few times. The chain uses TRBV5-1 and TRBJ2-5; no clear D gene. Germline V gives CDR1 SGHRS, CDR2 YFSETQ. Between the trimmed V and J ends, which lost 0 bases and 5 bases, there was a span of 2 bases. This CDR3 region has 11 residues. DNA of the CDR3: TGCGCCAGCAGCTTGGTGGAGACCCAGTACTTC. Protein product: CASSLVETQYF.

The chain has TRBV5-4 and TRBJ1-3; D remains unclear. In germline, CDR1 is SGHNT, CDR2 YYREEE (reference sequence). This CDR3 spans 15 amino acids. V lost 1 base to trimming and J lost 4 bases, with 12 bases between them. The DNA for the CDR3 is TGTGCCAGCAGCTTGAGAGGAGGGTCCGGAAACACCATATATTTT. Protein: CASSLRGGSGNTIYF.

The chain couples TRBV30 to TRBJ1-6, with D possibly matching TRBD1 (6 bases). Trimming stripped 0 bases from V and 10 bases from J, with 10 bases between. CDR1 is GTSNPN and CDR2 is SVGIG in the germline V gene (reference sequence). The CDR3 runs 13 residues. The CDR3 DNA reads as TGTGCCTGGAGTGTAGGGGGGGGATCACCCCTCCACTTT. The encoded protein is CAWSVGGGSPLHF.

Of note for this clone: One junction end disagrees with the germline gene, perhaps due to a read error. The chain recombines TRBV7-7 with TRBJ2-2; TRBD1 matches at 7 bases. Per the germline V gene, CDR1 is SSHAT and CDR2 is FNYEAQ (reference sequence). The CDR3 contains 16 residues. The CDR3 loop reads CASSQWDSSYPGELFF. The CDR3 nucleotides are TGTGCTAGCAGCCAATGGGACAGCTCCTACCCCGGGGAGCTGTTTTTT.

The chain employs TRBV4-2 and TRBJ1-2, with 7 bases that match TRBD1. There are 14 residues in the CDR3. Trimming removed 5 bases from V and 0 bases from J; junction bases left unmatched: 3. Germline V gene lookup returns CDR1 LGHNA and CDR2 YNFKEQ. Here the CDR3 reads CASSSGQANYGYTF. CDR3 DNA: TGTGCCAGCAGCTCAGGACAGGCTAACTATGGCTACACCTTC.

This rearrangement joins TRBV4-2 to TRBJ1-2; D is perhaps TRBD1 (5 bases). V gave up 0 bases and J gave up 2 bases, with 7 bases separating them. The CDR3 loop spans 14 amino acids. Looked up from germline, CDR1 is LGHNA and CDR2 is YNFKEQ. The CDR3 sequence: CASSQDRQNYGYTF. CDR3 in DNA: TGTGCCAGCAGCCAAGATAGACAGAACTATGGCTACACCTTC.

The chain employs TRBV27 and TRBJ2-7; D remains unclear. Germline-derived CDR1 and CDR2 are MNHEY and SMNVEV (reference sequence). The CDR3 length is 14 residues. Deletions cut 3 bases from V and 4 bases from J, with 13 bases between. The CDR3 protein is CASSFTARSYEQYF. As DNA, the CDR3 is TGTGCCAGCAGTTTTACGGCTCGTTCATACGAGCAGTACTTC.

This rearrangement joins TRBV7-3 to TRBJ2-3, with D possibly called TRBD1 or TRBD2 (5 bases each). Germline V gene lookup returns CDR1 SGHTA and CDR2 FQGTGA. CDR3 length: 15 residues. V was pared by 5 bases and J by 4 bases, with 16 bases between. Here the CDR3 DNA reads TGTGCCAGCAGCGCGCTGGGGGTCCGCTCAGATACGCAGTATTTT. It translates to CASSALGVRSDTQYF.